Listed below are T cell receptor beta chains from one sample, sequenced in a study of technical replicates of blood from a few donors. Sequencing was performed with immunoSEQ multiplex PCR; in TCRdb, only in-frame clones are kept and a portion is missing. The data show roughly 79,000 clones, around four fifths seen once. The material sequenced was PBMCs. Source of these receptors: a human donor in good health. Some clones in this sample may be carry-over from other donors' samples. CDR3s include the opening cysteine and the closing phenylalanine or tryptophan. D genes are given only for firm matches. Part of the rows lack a size; the others show once, few, many or a class for expanded clones.

>NA|TRBJ2-3|TRBV7-9|TRBD2
CASSPGLAGGSSTDTQYF
TGTGCCAGCAGCCCGGGACTAGCGGGGGGGTCTAGCACAGATACGCAGTATTTT
>NA|TRBJ1-6|TRBV10-3|NA
CAISVGAYNSPLHF
TGTGCCATCAGTGTAGGGGCCTATAATTCACCCCTCCACTTT
>NA|TRBJ2-1|TRBV15|TRBD2
CATSRDRLAGNEQFF
TGTGCCACCAGCAGAGATCGCCTAGCGGGCAATGAGCAGTTCTTC
>NA|TRBJ1-2|TRBV2|TRBD1
CASIPRGPNYGYTF
TGTGCCAGCATCCCCAGGGGGCCTAACTATGGCTACACCTTC
>few|TRBJ2-1|TRBV6-1|NA
CASSPLGNEQFF
TGTGCCAGCAGCCCCCTAGGTAATGAGCAGTTCTTC
>few|TRBJ1-2|TRBV19|NA
CASSIPSSGDGYTF
TGTGCCAGTAGTATCCCCTCCTCAGGGGATGGCTACACCTTC
>NA|TRBJ2-7|TRBV2|NA
CASSVGQGNVKDEQYF
TGTGCCAGCAGTGTAGGGCAGGGGAATGTTAAAGACGAGCAGTACTTC
>NA|TRBJ1-5|TRBV4-2|NA
CASSQEQDIVRNQPQHF
TGTGCCAGCAGCCAAGAGCAGGACATCGTCCGCAATCAGCCCCAGCATTTT
>few|TRBJ1-4|TRBV2|NA
CASSRGTNEKLFF
TGTGCCAGCAGCAGGGGAACTAATGAAAAACTGTTTTTT
>NA|TRBJ2-1|TRBV5-6|NA
CASSIAMAPYNEQFF
TGTGCCAGCAGCATAGCGATGGCGCCCTACAATGAGCAGTTCTTC
>NA|TRBJ2-1|TRBV9|NA
CASSVGSGENYNEQFF
TGTGCCAGCAGCGTAGGTAGCGGAGAAAATTACAATGAGCAGTTCTTC
>NA|TRBJ2-5|TRBV11-3|TRBD1
CASSRGGAETQYF
TGTGCCAGCAGCAGAGGGGGCGCGGAGACCCAGTACTTC
>NA|TRBJ2-3|TRBV7-2|TRBD2
CASSRRLAGSTDTQYF
TGTGCCAGCAGCCGACGACTAGCGGGAAGCACAGATACGCAGTATTTT
>NA|TRBJ2-1|TRBV30|TRBD1
CAWSVGDRVLSEQFF
TGTGCCTGGAGTGTCGGAGACAGGGTTTTAAGTGAGCAGTTCTTC
>NA|TRBJ2-1|TRBV6-5|NA
CASRATSGLNEQFF
TGTGCCAGCAGGGCCACTTCAGGGTTGAATGAGCAGTTCTTC
>once|TRBJ2-3|TRBV7-2|NA
CASSLAGGTQYF
TGTGCCAGCAGCTTAGCGGGAGGAACGCAGTATTTT
>NA|TRBJ1-6|TRBV6-1|NA
CASSEVTPLHF
TGTGCCAGCAGTGAAGTTACACCCCTCCACTTT
>NA|TRBJ2-2|TRBV6-1|NA
CASSLTGSTGELFF
TGTGCCAGCAGCTTAACAGGGAGCACCGGGGAGCTGTTTTTT
>few|TRBJ2-5|TRBV5-1|NA
CASSLTGTTQETQYF
TGCGCCAGCAGCTTGACCGGGACAACCCAAGAGACCCAGTACTTC
>once|TRBJ2-3|TRBV11-1|TRBD2
CASRLAGANTQYF
TGTGCCAGCAGACTAGCGGGAGCGAATACGCAGTATTTT
>NA|TRBJ2-1|TRBV7-9|NA
CASTGRAYNEQFF
TGTGCCAGCACCGGCAGGGCCTACAATGAGCAGTTCTTC
>NA|TRBJ2-7|TRBV6-5|TRBD1
CASSYSRTGVYEQYF
TGTGCCAGCAGTTACTCGAGGACAGGGGTCTACGAGCAGTACTTC
>NA|TRBJ2-2|TRBV6-5|NA
CASSFRAGELFF
TGTGCCAGCAGTTTCAGGGCCGGGGAGCTGTTTTTT
>few|TRBJ2-3|TRBV6-5|NA
CASGNRDSTDTQYF
TGTGCCAGCGGAAACAGAGATAGCACAGATACGCAGTATTTT